This TCR beta chain stems from a study of response to subunit inactivated influenza vaccine. General study points: Authors suggested few new T cells are recruited by each seasonal influenza vaccination.

The sample holds a few counts of this clonotype. The target antigen is unknown. The CDR3 runs 15 residues. V shed 6 bases, J shed 7 bases, and the junction held 11 bases outside the gene matches. Looked up from germline, CDR1 is MNHEY and CDR2 is SVGEGT. TCRdb independently ran MiXCR on the RT-PCR reads; one entry per CDR3 protein. This repertoire shows some 800,000 distinct CDR3 sequences, 21% found once; its top ten account for roughly 10%. The rearrangement links TRBV6-2 or TRBV6-3 to TRBJ1-5; 8 bases map to TRBD1. The starting material was PBMCs from blood, obtained 4 to 6 days after vaccination. The origin of this receptor is a man aged 45-65 years who received an inactivated influenza vaccine. The DNA of the CDR3 is TGTGCCAGCAGCCCAGAGACAGGGGCCGTACAGCCCCAGCATTTT. Protein sequence: CASSPETGAVQPQHF.